The rows below give T cell receptor beta chains drawn from one sample of a study of CD4 T cells in relation to SARS-CoV-2 and coronaviruses. No antigens are known for them. The assay was immunoSEQ multiplex PCR, and TCRdb's table has in-frame clones only and misses some. This sample yields about 36,000 clones, of which around 80% are seen a single time; over 2.5% belongs to the top ten. Sequenced sample: memory CD4+ T cells from PBMCs, cultured in vitro. The receptors here all came from an adult with COVID-19. CDR3s include the opening cysteine and the closing phenylalanine or tryptophan. Each record gives: D gene, V gene, clone size, J gene, CDR3 DNA, CDR3 protein. D genes are given only for firm matches. Some rows have no size entry. The others give once, few or many, or a class for an expanded clone.

d_call: NA
v_call: TRBV10-3
clone_size: few
j_call: TRBJ1-4
cdr3_nt: TGTGCCATCAGTGTGACGGGGAATGAAAAACTGTTTTTT
cdr3_aa: CAISVTGNEKLFF

d_call: NA
v_call: TRBV7-9
clone_size: few
j_call: TRBJ2-7
cdr3_nt: TGTGCCAGCAGCTTAGAAGGCGGGGCCCACGAGCAGTACTTC
cdr3_aa: CASSLEGGAHEQYF

d_call: NA
v_call: TRBV1
clone_size: few
j_call: TRBJ1-2
cdr3_nt: TGCACCAGCAGCCAATATTACCTCGGGACGCCCAACTATGGCTACACCTTC
cdr3_aa: CTSSQYYLGTPNYGYTF

d_call: TRBD1
v_call: TRBV5-5
clone_size: NA
j_call: TRBJ1-6
cdr3_nt: TGTGCCAGCAGCTTGGAATGGGCCAGGGGGGATTCACCCCTCCACTTT
cdr3_aa: CASSLEWARGDSPLHF

d_call: NA
v_call: TRBV10-2
clone_size: few
j_call: TRBJ1-6
cdr3_nt: TGCGCCAGCAGTGAGGAAGGACAAGGCCAGGGAACCCTCCACTTT
cdr3_aa: CASSEEGQGQGTLHF

d_call: NA
v_call: TRBV4-1
clone_size: NA
j_call: TRBJ1-4
cdr3_nt: TGCGCCAGCAGCCAAGATATAGGAAAACTGTTTTTT
cdr3_aa: CASSQDIGKLFF

d_call: TRBD2
v_call: TRBV19
clone_size: NA
j_call: TRBJ2-2
cdr3_nt: TGTGCCAGTAGTATAGACGGGACTAGCGGGGGAGGCACCGGGGAGCTGTTTTTT
cdr3_aa: CASSIDGTSGGGTGELFF

d_call: NA
v_call: TRBV5-4
clone_size: NA
j_call: TRBJ1-1
cdr3_nt: TGTGCCAGCAGCTGGCAGGGGCGGGCTGAAGCTTTCTTT
cdr3_aa: CASSWQGRAEAFF

d_call: NA
v_call: TRBV3-1/TRBV3-2
clone_size: NA
j_call: TRBJ1-3
cdr3_nt: TGTGCCAGCAGCCAGGGTGCGGGTTTTGGAAACACCATATATTTT
cdr3_aa: CASSQGAGFGNTIYF

d_call: NA
v_call: TRBV5-8
clone_size: few
j_call: TRBJ1-5
cdr3_nt: TGTGCCAGCAGCTTAGTGGGGCGTAGCAATCAGCCCCAGCATTTT
cdr3_aa: CASSLVGRSNQPQHF

d_call: NA
v_call: TRBV4-1
clone_size: NA
j_call: TRBJ2-1
cdr3_nt: TGCGCCAGCAGCCGCCCGCCGGGAAGGTCCTACAATGAGCAGTTCTTC
cdr3_aa: CASSRPPGRSYNEQFF

d_call: TRBD1
v_call: TRBV6-6
clone_size: NA
j_call: TRBJ1-5
cdr3_nt: TGTGCCAGCAGTCCTACGACAGGGAACCAGCCCCAGCATTTT
cdr3_aa: CASSPTTGNQPQHF

d_call: TRBD1
v_call: TRBV10-2
clone_size: NA
j_call: TRBJ2-3
cdr3_nt: TGCGCCAGCCAGACCAACAGGGGTCGGACAGATACGCAGTATTTT
cdr3_aa: CASQTNRGRTDTQYF

d_call: NA
v_call: TRBV4-1
clone_size: NA
j_call: TRBJ2-1
cdr3_nt: TGCGCCAGCAGCCAAGTAGGGGATGAGCAGTTCTTC
cdr3_aa: CASSQVGDEQFF

d_call: NA
v_call: TRBV19
clone_size: NA
j_call: TRBJ2-3
cdr3_nt: TGTGCCAGTAGTATTGGAGCAGGGTGGTCAGATACGCAGTATTTT
cdr3_aa: CASSIGAGWSDTQYF

d_call: NA
v_call: TRBV5-4
clone_size: NA
j_call: TRBJ2-5
cdr3_nt: TGTGCCAGCAGCCCGGGGACGGCGGAAGAGACCCAGTACTTC
cdr3_aa: CASSPGTAEETQYF

d_call: TRBD2
v_call: TRBV5-5
clone_size: NA
j_call: TRBJ2-2
cdr3_nt: TGTGCCAGCAGCTTGGCCCCCCTCGGGAGGGCCACCGGGGAGCTGTTTTTT
cdr3_aa: CASSLAPLGRATGELFF

d_call: TRBD2
v_call: TRBV7-2
clone_size: NA
j_call: TRBJ2-5
cdr3_nt: TGTGCCAGCAGCTTTACTAGCGGCCAAGAGACCCAGTACTTC
cdr3_aa: CASSFTSGQETQYF

d_call: TRBD1
v_call: TRBV5-1
clone_size: NA
j_call: TRBJ1-2
cdr3_nt: TGCGCCAGCAGCTTCTCAACAGGGGCACTACTCTATGGCTACACCTTC
cdr3_aa: CASSFSTGALLYGYTF

d_call: TRBD1
v_call: TRBV24-1
clone_size: NA
j_call: TRBJ2-3
cdr3_nt: TGTGCCACCAGGGCCAGGGGGAGCACAGATACGCAGTATTTT
cdr3_aa: CATRARGSTDTQYF

d_call: NA
v_call: TRBV2
clone_size: NA
j_call: TRBJ1-3
cdr3_nt: TGTGCCAGCACGGCAGGGACCAGCTCTGGAAACACCATATATTTT
cdr3_aa: CASTAGTSSGNTIYF

d_call: NA
v_call: TRBV6-6
clone_size: NA
j_call: TRBJ1-4
cdr3_nt: TGTGCCAGCAGTTACGATGCAACTAATGAAAAACTGTTTTTT
cdr3_aa: CASSYDATNEKLFF

d_call: NA
v_call: TRBV2
clone_size: few
j_call: TRBJ1-3
cdr3_nt: TGTGCCAGCAGTGCAAGAGGGCCTGGAAACACCATATATTTT
cdr3_aa: CASSARGPGNTIYF

d_call: NA
v_call: TRBV2
clone_size: NA
j_call: TRBJ1-6
cdr3_nt: TGTGCCAGCATATTGGGTCTCAGCTCCTATAATTCACCCCTCCACTTT
cdr3_aa: CASILGLSSYNSPLHF

d_call: NA
v_call: TRBV24-1
clone_size: NA
j_call: TRBJ2-1
cdr3_nt: TGTGCCACCAGTGATTTGACAGGGGAGCAGTTCTTC
cdr3_aa: CATSDLTGEQFF

d_call: NA
v_call: TRBV7-8
clone_size: once
j_call: TRBJ1-1
cdr3_nt: TGTGCCAGCAGCTTATTGTCCGGAACAGAAGCTTTCTTT
cdr3_aa: CASSLLSGTEAFF

d_call: NA
v_call: TRBV28
clone_size: NA
j_call: TRBJ1-2
cdr3_nt: TGTGCCAGCAGTTTCTTGGGGTATGGCTACACCTTC
cdr3_aa: CASSFLGYGYTF

d_call: NA
v_call: TRBV5-4
clone_size: few
j_call: TRBJ2-1
cdr3_nt: TGTGCCAGCAGCCTGCCCGAAGGGAATGAGCAGTTCTTC
cdr3_aa: CASSLPEGNEQFF

d_call: NA
v_call: TRBV5-1
clone_size: NA
j_call: TRBJ2-3
cdr3_nt: TGCGCCAGCAGTCTTTACGTCGCAGATACGCAGTATTTT
cdr3_aa: CASSLYVADTQYF

d_call: TRBD1
v_call: TRBV29-1
clone_size: NA
j_call: TRBJ2-6
cdr3_nt: TGCAGCGTGTGGGACAGGGTTCCCTCTGGGGCCAACGTCCTGACTTTC
cdr3_aa: CSVWDRVPSGANVLTF

d_call: TRBD1
v_call: TRBV5-1
clone_size: NA
j_call: TRBJ2-3
cdr3_nt: TGCGCCAGCATCGACAGGGCGAGGGGCACAGATACGCAGTATTTT
cdr3_aa: CASIDRARGTDTQYF

d_call: TRBD2
v_call: TRBV27
clone_size: NA
j_call: TRBJ2-2
cdr3_nt: TGTGCCAGCAGTACTAGCGGGAGATGGACCGGGGAGCTGTTTTTT
cdr3_aa: CASSTSGRWTGELFF

d_call: NA
v_call: TRBV7-2
clone_size: NA
j_call: TRBJ2-5
cdr3_nt: TGTGCCAGCAGCTTGAGCCGAAAAGAGACCCAGTACTTC
cdr3_aa: CASSLSRKETQYF

d_call: NA
v_call: TRBV27
clone_size: NA
j_call: TRBJ1-2
cdr3_nt: TGTGCCAGCAGTCCGTCGACAGGCCGAGCTAACTATGGCTACACCTTC
cdr3_aa: CASSPSTGRANYGYTF

d_call: NA
v_call: TRBV7-2
clone_size: NA
j_call: TRBJ2-1
cdr3_nt: TGTGCCAGCAGCCCACGGAGGAGCGCTAATGAGCAGTTCTTC
cdr3_aa: CASSPRRSANEQFF

d_call: NA
v_call: TRBV5-6
clone_size: NA
j_call: TRBJ2-1
cdr3_nt: TGTGCCAGCAGCTTATCAGCGACCTACAATGAGCAGTTCTTC
cdr3_aa: CASSLSATYNEQFF

d_call: TRBD1
v_call: TRBV7-2
clone_size: NA
j_call: TRBJ1-4
cdr3_nt: TGTGCCAGCAGCTCCGGGACAGGAACCCATCTGTTTTTT
cdr3_aa: CASSSGTGTHLFF

d_call: NA
v_call: TRBV18
clone_size: NA
j_call: TRBJ2-3
cdr3_nt: TGTGCCAGCTCACAACCGGGGGATACGCAGTATTTT
cdr3_aa: CASSQPGDTQYF

d_call: NA
v_call: TRBV19
clone_size: few
j_call: TRBJ2-3
cdr3_nt: TGTGCCAGTAGTATACGGGTTACAGATACGCAGTATTTT
cdr3_aa: CASSIRVTDTQYF

d_call: NA
v_call: TRBV6-1
clone_size: NA
j_call: TRBJ2-1
cdr3_nt: TGTGCCAGCAGTGAAGCGGGGGTTGGATCCTACAATGAGCAGTTCTTC
cdr3_aa: CASSEAGVGSYNEQFF

d_call: TRBD2
v_call: TRBV28
clone_size: NA
j_call: TRBJ2-1
cdr3_nt: TGTGCCAGCAGTACCATACCGACTAGCGGGATCTACAATGAGCAGTTCTTC
cdr3_aa: CASSTIPTSGIYNEQFF

d_call: NA
v_call: TRBV7-6
clone_size: NA
j_call: TRBJ1-3
cdr3_nt: TGTGCCAGCAGCTTAGGACGGTGGGGCTCTGGAAACACCATATATTTT
cdr3_aa: CASSLGRWGSGNTIYF

d_call: TRBD2
v_call: TRBV6-2/TRBV6-3
clone_size: NA
j_call: TRBJ2-7
cdr3_nt: TGTGCCAGCAGCACGCTGCGACTAGCGGACCACTACGAGCAGTACTTC
cdr3_aa: CASSTLRLADHYEQYF

d_call: NA
v_call: TRBV5-1
clone_size: NA
j_call: TRBJ1-5
cdr3_nt: TGCGCCAGCAGCTTTGATGGGCAGTTAAATCAGCCCCAGCATTTT
cdr3_aa: CASSFDGQLNQPQHF

d_call: NA
v_call: TRBV28
clone_size: NA
j_call: TRBJ2-4
cdr3_nt: TGTGCCAGCACCTCTGAAAACATTCAGTACTTC
cdr3_aa: CASTSENIQYF

d_call: NA
v_call: TRBV5-1
clone_size: NA
j_call: TRBJ2-7
cdr3_nt: TGCGCCAGCAGCTTGGGTGACAGGCCCTACGAGCAGTACTTC
cdr3_aa: CASSLGDRPYEQYF

d_call: NA
v_call: TRBV20-1
clone_size: NA
j_call: TRBJ1-2
cdr3_nt: TGCAGTGCTAGTGTGGGGGATTATGGCTACACCTTC
cdr3_aa: CSASVGDYGYTF

d_call: NA
v_call: TRBV5-1
clone_size: few
j_call: TRBJ1-1
cdr3_nt: TGCGCCAGCAGCTTGGGACAGAAAATGAACACTGAAGCTTTCTTT
cdr3_aa: CASSLGQKMNTEAFF

d_call: TRBD1
v_call: TRBV19
clone_size: NA
j_call: TRBJ2-7
cdr3_nt: TGTGCCAGTAGTCCCCGGGACAGCAGCTCCTACGAGCAGTACTTC
cdr3_aa: CASSPRDSSSYEQYF

d_call: TRBD2
v_call: TRBV7-6
clone_size: NA
j_call: TRBJ2-2
cdr3_nt: TGTGCCAGCAGCTTACCTAGCGGGAGGCCTCACACCGGGGAGCTGTTTTTT
cdr3_aa: CASSLPSGRPHTGELFF

d_call: NA
v_call: TRBV30
clone_size: NA
j_call: TRBJ1-5
cdr3_nt: TGTGCCTGGAGTACCCGATGGGGGGATAGCAATCAGCCCCAGCATTTT
cdr3_aa: CAWSTRWGDSNQPQHF

d_call: NA
v_call: TRBV9
clone_size: NA
j_call: TRBJ2-3
cdr3_nt: TGTGCCAGCAGCGCCGTTGCTACAGATACGCAGTATTTT
cdr3_aa: CASSAVATDTQYF

d_call: TRBD1
v_call: TRBV6-6
clone_size: NA
j_call: TRBJ1-1
cdr3_nt: TGTGCCAGCAATATTGACAGGGGTGTCACTGAAGCTTTCTTT
cdr3_aa: CASNIDRGVTEAFF